A single T cell receptor beta chain is shown here with its context. This specimen belongs to a study of technical replicates of blood from several donors. The assay was immunoSEQ multiplex PCR, and TCRdb's table has in-frame clones only and misses some. Altogether approximately 78,000 clones are present, 92% being singletons, with the ten largest covering around 0.34%. The clonotype comes from a human donor in good health. Sequencing used T cells isolated from PBMCs.

The CDR3 coding sequence is TGTGCCAGCTGGACAGGGCACGGCTACACCTTC. It specifies CASWTGHGYTF. V is TRBV28 and J is TRBJ1-2, with 8 bases matching TRBD1. Germline V gene sequence: CDR1 MDHEN, CDR2 SYDVKM. The CDR3 length is 11 residues. The V segment lost 8 bases and the J segment 8 bases; nucleotides outside the gene matches: 4.